This T cell receptor (beta chain) was recovered during a study of multiple sclerosis patients with progressive multifocal leukoencephalopathy. General study findings and limits: Before and during natalizumab, the clones expanded at PML already existed.

The CDR3 is 14 residues long. The germline gives CDR1 MNHEY, CDR2 SMNVEV (reference sequence). The trim removed 7 bases at V and 1 base at J, leaving 5 bases unmatched. TCRdb's copy holds only in-frame clones and misses some; the assay was immunoSEQ multiplex PCR. The table records tens of thousands of clones, more than 75% of them present only once. Concerning this clone itself: Its specificity is unknown.

Time point denoted: before natalizumab initiation. The sample comprised PBMCs. The rearrangement uses TRBV27 and TRBJ1-1; 8 bases map to TRBD1. This TCR derives from a human donor with multiple sclerosis. CDR3 bases: TGTGCCAGCAACAGACAGGGGCCGAACACTGAAGCTTTCTTT. Residues: CASNRQGPNTEAFF.